This TCR beta chain was found in a study of T cell responses to AZD1222 COVID-19 vaccine. Study-wide points: The study reported that nearly half of spike-specific TCRs target unmutated variant regions. Donors were chiefly white British, with a greater number of females, and clonal diversity was perhaps underestimated.

Note on this clone: Its antigen is not known.

Profiling relied on immunoSEQ multiplex PCR, and the TCRdb table lists in-frame clones only, not all of them. In the table there are about 81,000 clones, less than 95% of which are singletons. Trimming removed 3 bases at V and 6 bases at J, with 14 bases between. The CDR3 runs to 14 residues. Germline V gene data show CDR1 as SGHRS and CDR2 as YFSETQ. The analysis combined second doses at about 4 or about 12 weeks. Sequenced here: peripheral blood, sampled 28 days after the second AZD1222 dose. The receptor's source is an adult who received the AZD1222 COVID-19 vaccine. The rearrangement links TRBV5-1 to TRBJ2-3; perhaps D is TRBD1 or TRBD2 (5 bases each). CDR3 region: CASSSRDPGDTQYF. CDR3 bases: TGCGCCAGCAGCTCCCGGGACCCGGGGGATACGCAGTATTTT.